This T cell receptor beta chain was sequenced during a study of cytomegalovirus exposure and HLA in healthy donors. Overall study: About 77 million unique TCRs from HLA-typed donors made up an early data release.

The PCR made use of 60 Vbeta and 13 Jbeta primers. Using immunoSEQ multiplex PCR, the repertoire was profiled, and TCRdb retains in-frame clones only, with some absent. This table has approximately 160,000 clones, roughly 70% appearing once. Study-wide points: Most TCR sequences showed up rarely, but some public TCRs showed up in many donors. Later analysis identified several of the most significant clusters that appeared linked to common viral pathogens.

Germline V gene lookup returns CDR1 SGHRS and CDR2 YFSETQ. This CDR3 contains 14 residues. The junction had 4 bases not matched to a gene; V was cut back by 5 bases and J by 7 bases. Notes on this clone: Antigen specificity is unknown.

This chain uses TRBV5-1 with TRBJ2-3; 13 positions agree with TRBD2. Sequenced: PBMCs. This TCR came from a woman between 45 and 60 years old in good health and CMV-seropositive. CDR3 sequence reads: CASRLAGGRNTQYF. The CDR3 bases are TGCGCCAGCAGACTAGCGGGGGGGCGGAATACGCAGTATTTT.